Each of the 26 T cell receptor beta chains below was sequenced from the same sample in a study of blood T cells in healthy people across ages. A second PCR, run for roughly 7 to 11 cycles, used a sample-barcoded 5' primer plus a J-beta primer mix. TCRdb reprocessed the 5' RACE reads via MiXCR and lists one record per CDR3 protein. Counted here are hundreds of thousands of distinct CDR3 sequences, roughly 64% occurring once; the ten biggest clones make up roughly 22%. The sample was blood. The receptors shown here come from a man aged 30 to 39 in good health.

The genes are TRBV2 and TRBJ1-5; D may be TRBD1 (6 bases). Germline V gene lookup returns CDR1 SNHLY and CDR2 FYNNEI. V lost 5 bases and J lost 4, with 9 bases in between. The CDR3 runs 13 residues. For the CDR3, the DNA is TGTGCCAGCAGTACAGGGTGGAATCAGCCCCAGCATTTT. Its translation is CASSTGWNQPQHF.

This chain joins TRBV10-3 and TRBJ2-7; 7 bases are a match to TRBD2. Germline CDR1 and CDR2: ENHRY and SYGVKD. V dropped 3 bases and J dropped 2; count of bases not matched to a gene: 4. The CDR3 is 14 amino acids. CDR3 region: CAISDGTNPYEQYF. The CDR3 DNA reads as TGTGCCATCAGTGACGGGACTAACCCCTACGAGCAGTACTTC.

The V call is TRBV3-1, the J call TRBJ2-4, with D tentatively TRBD2 (7 bases). The better agreement between TRBJ2-7 and the DNA end casts doubt on the J call. The germline V gene encodes CDR1 LGHDT and CDR2 YNNKEL (reference sequence). The CDR3 extends over 16 amino acids. The CDR3 here is CASGHPRGGNRYEQYF. The DNA for the CDR3 is TGTGCCAGCGGACATCCGAGGGGGGGCAACCGCTACGAGCAGTACTTC.

The CDR3 coding sequence is TGTGCCAGCAGTGTCAAAGGACAGGGCGTTTACGAGCAGTACTTC. It translates to CASSVKGQGVYEQYF. V usage is TRBV25-1 and J usage is TRBJ2-4, with 8 nucleotides matching TRBD1. The J call may be incorrect, as the DNA end agrees better with TRBJ2-7. Germline CDR1 reads MGHDK; CDR2 reads SYGVNS. There are 15 residues in the CDR3.

The chain couples TRBV20-1 to TRBJ2-1; possibly TRBD1 for D (5 bases). Germline V gives CDR1 DFQATT, CDR2 SNEGSKA (reference sequence). V was pared by 3 bases and J by 6 bases, with 15 bases between. The CDR3 sequence is 14 residues long. CDR3 amino acids: CSASPAGWSNEQFF. The CDR3 DNA reads TGCAGTGCTAGTCCGGCAGGGTGGAGCAATGAGCAGTTCTTC.

This rearrangement joins TRBV20-1 to TRBJ2-7; possibly TRBD1 for D (5 bases). V was clipped by 0 bases and J by 3 bases, with 18 bases between them. CDR1 is DFQATT, CDR2 SNEGSKA, per germline (reference sequence). This CDR3 spans 16 amino acids. The CDR3 here is CSARDPGTGYGYEQYF. In DNA form, the CDR3 reads TGCAGTGCTAGAGATCCGGGTACAGGCTACGGCTACGAGCAGTACTTC.

The sample holds many counts of this clonotype. The rearrangement links TRBV7-2 to TRBJ1-1; D perhaps matches TRBD1 (5 bases). CDR1 and CDR2 (germline): SGHTA, FQGNSA. The CDR3 covers 13 residues. V shed 5 bases and J shed 1 base, with 8 bases lying between them. The CDR3 nucleotides read TGTGCCAGCAGCCGAGACAGGAACACTGAAGCTTTCTTT. It is translated as CASSRDRNTEAFF. Drawing the rest from reference TRBV7-2 and TRBJ1-1, the complete variable domain is GAGVSQSPSNKVTEKGKDVELRCDPISGHTALYWYRQSLGQGLEFLIYFQGNSAPDKSGLPSDRFSAERTGGSVSTLTIQRTQQEDSAVYLCASSRDRNTEAFFGQGTRLTVV.

This chain connects TRBV9 to TRBJ2-1; 9 bases are a match to TRBD2. From germline, CDR1 is SGDLS and CDR2 YYNGEE. V was clipped by 1 base and J by 7 bases; unmatched bases: 6. The CDR3 loop spans 15 amino acids. The CDR3 DNA reads TGTGCCAGCAGCGTATTAGCGGGAGCCTTAAATGAGCAGTTCTTC. Translation gives CASSVLAGALNEQFF.

The CDR3 protein is CSACRDRGAGELFF. Here the CDR3 DNA reads TGCAGCGCTTGCCGGGACAGGGGCGCCGGGGAGCTGTTTTTT. The rearrangement links TRBV29-1 to TRBJ2-2; 10 nucleotides line up with TRBD1. There are 14 residues in the CDR3. V shed 7 bases and J 6 bases; nucleotides not matched to a gene: 8. Germline CDR1 SQVTM, CDR2 ANQGSEA.

The genes are TRBV6-6 and TRBJ1-1, with 8 positions matching TRBD1. The V gene's germline CDR1 is MNHNY and CDR2 SVGAGI (reference sequence). V was pared by 0 bases and J by 5 bases, with 8 bases of the junction left unmatched. The CDR3 loop spans 16 amino acids. The CDR3 DNA sequence: TGTGCCAGCAGTTACTCTCCGGGACAGGTATGGACTGAAGCTTTCTTT. Translating gives CASSYSPGQVWTEAFF.

This chain uses TRBV4-2 with TRBJ2-1; D is tentatively TRBD1 or TRBD2 (6 bases each). CDR3 length: 16 amino acids. Germline V gives CDR1 LGHNA, CDR2 YNFKEQ. With 3 bases removed from V and 7 bases from J, the gap between germline ends came to 19 bases. CDR3 amino acids: CASSHDGGLGVNEQFF. CDR3 bases: TGTGCCAGCAGCCACGACGGGGGCCTAGGTGTTAATGAGCAGTTCTTC.

The chain carries TRBV7-8 and TRBJ2-3; D might be TRBD2 (5 bases). This CDR3 is 13 amino acids long. With 5 bases removed from V and 8 bases from J, the gap between germline ends came to 14 bases. CDR1 and CDR2 from the germline V gene are SGHVS and FQNEAQ. In DNA, the CDR3 is TGTGCCAGCAGCGGGGTCCCGGCGGGTACGCAGTATTTT. Residues: CASSGVPAGTQYF.

This chain joins TRBV20-1 and TRBJ2-5; TRBD2 aligns across 13 bases. The CDR3 covers 18 residues. Germline assignment: CDR1 DFQATT and CDR2 SNEGSKA (reference sequence). V trimming: 3 bases; J trimming: 5 bases; junction bases outside the gene matches: 15. Here the CDR3 reads CSASSMGLAGFGRETQYF. The CDR3 bases are TGCAGTGCTAGCAGTATGGGACTAGCGGGATTTGGGAGGGAGACCCAGTACTTC.

V gene TRBV27 combines with J gene TRBJ1-4, with 7 bases matching TRBD1. The CDR3 totals 14 residues. The germline V gene has CDR1 MNHEY and CDR2 SMNVEV (reference sequence). The V segment lost 6 bases and the J segment 10 bases; nucleotides outside the gene matches: 11. The CDR3 DNA reads as TGTGCCAGCAGACAACAGGGGTTGCTAGGAAAACTGTTTTTT. Translated, it gives CASRQQGLLGKLFF.

The table lists this clonotype with a few counts. The rearrangement joins TRBV6-1 to TRBJ2-3; the D gene is possibly TRBD2 (5 bases). This CDR3 has 12 amino acids. The V end was cut by 8 bases, the J end by 5 bases, with 11 bases between. Germline V gene data show CDR1 as MNHNS and CDR2 as SASEGT. The CDR3 nucleotides are TGTGCCAGCGCGTTCGGGGAAGATACGCAGTATTTT. This sequence encodes CASAFGEDTQYF.

This clonotype showed up just a few times. The J gene is TRBJ2-1, the V gene TRBV28, with D perhaps given as TRBD1 or TRBD2 (5 bases each). There are 15 residues in the CDR3. From germline, CDR1 is MDHEN and CDR2 SYDVKM. The germline V and J ends were trimmed by 8 bases and 0 bases, with 14 bases remaining between them. The CDR3 nucleotides read TGTGCCAGCGGCTTCGAGGGGAGCTCCTACAATGAGCAGTTCTTC. Translating gives CASGFEGSSYNEQFF.

V is TRBV18 and J is TRBJ1-1; D call uncertain. This CDR3 has 13 amino acids. The ends were cut back, 2 bases at V and 7 bases at J, with 11 bases in the middle. Per germline, CDR1 KGHSH and CDR2 LQKENI. CDR3 bases: TGTGCCAGCTCACCATCGTTTACGGATGAAGCTTTCTTT. Amino acids: CASSPSFTDEAFF. Supplemented by reference TRBV18 and TRBJ1-1, the full variable domain reads NAGVMQNPRHLVRRRGQEARLRCSPMKGHSHVYWYRQLPEEGLKFMVYLQKENIIDESGMPKERFSAEFPKEGPSILRIQQVVRGDSAAYFCASSPSFTDEAFFGQGTRLTVV.

This clonotype was seen only a few times. The V gene is TRBV20-1, the J gene TRBJ2-7, with D hard to call. V was pared by 3 bases and J by 0 bases, with 9 bases between. The CDR3 runs to 13 residues. Germline V gene lookup returns CDR1 DFQATT and CDR2 SNEGSKA (reference sequence). CDR3 protein: CSARETSSYEQYF. In DNA form, the CDR3 reads TGCAGTGCTAGGGAGACCAGCTCCTACGAGCAGTACTTC.

This clonotype has just a few counts. The CDR3 spells CSALTTGGNEQFF. The CDR3 coding sequence is TGCAGTGCTCTGACGACAGGGGGCAATGAGCAGTTCTTC. The rearrangement joins TRBV20-1 to TRBJ2-1; 9 positions agree with TRBD1. Germline V gene lookup returns CDR1 DFQATT and CDR2 SNEGSKA (reference sequence). V was clipped by 5 bases and J by 6 bases; unmatched bases: 5. This CDR3 has 13 amino acids.

This clonotype was seen only a few times. The chain couples TRBV27 to TRBJ2-7; D gene uncertain. Germline V gene data show CDR1 as MNHEY and CDR2 as SMNVEV (reference sequence). This CDR3 comprises 14 residues. V was trimmed by 2 bases and J by 2 bases, leaving 10 bases between them. The CDR3: CASSLGANPYEQYF. CDR3 DNA sequence: TGTGCCAGCAGTTTAGGCGCCAATCCCTACGAGCAGTACTTC.

This clonotype was seen once. The genes are TRBV6-2 or TRBV6-3 and TRBJ2-3; D uncertain. V lost 2 bases to trimming and J lost 9 bases, with 9 bases between them. Looked up from germline, CDR1 is MNHEY and CDR2 is SVGEGT. This CDR3 spans 12 amino acids. The CDR3 bases are TGTGCCAGCAGTTACGTTGCACGGACGCAGTATTTT. Translating gives CASSYVARTQYF.

V is TRBV9 and J is TRBJ2-1; D ambiguous. CDR1 SGDLS and CDR2 YYNGEE come from the germline V gene. CDR3 length equals 11 residues. Trimming removed 5 bases from V and 8 bases from J, with 8 bases in between. CDR3 nucleotide sequence: TGTGCCAGCAGTGGAAACGATGAGCAGTTCTTC. This codes for CASSGNDEQFF.

This chain uses TRBV20-1 with TRBJ2-7; maybe TRBD1 (6 bases). Trimming pared 1 base from V and 4 bases from J, leaving 14 bases between. This CDR3 has 14 residues. Germline V CDR1 and CDR2: DFQATT, SNEGSKA (reference sequence). The CDR3 DNA is TGCAGTGCTAGAGGAACAGGGAACCTATACGAGCAGTACTTC. Protein sequence: CSARGTGNLYEQYF.

Worth noting for this clonotype: One end of the junction is discordant with germline, which a read error may explain. The V gene is TRBV7-2, the J gene TRBJ2-5; possibly TRBD2 for D (5 bases). There are 16 residues in the CDR3. Germline CDR1 SGHTA, CDR2 FQGNSA. CDR3 coding DNA: TGTGTCAGCAGCTTAGCGTTCGGCAGGTCACAAGAGACCCAGTACTTC. Translation: CVSSLAFGRSQETQYF.

The J gene is TRBJ2-1, the V gene TRBV7-3, with D maybe TRBD2 (6 bases). Germline V gene sequence: CDR1 SGHTA, CDR2 FQGTGA. Trimming removed 2 bases at V and 6 bases at J, with 14 bases between. The CDR3 extends over 15 amino acids. The CDR3 DNA reads TGTGCCAGCAGCTTATCGGGACTCCCGAGCAATGAGCAGTTCTTC. This gives the protein CASSLSGLPSNEQFF.

The rearrangement joins TRBV5-1 to TRBJ2-3; D possibly corresponds to TRBD2 (6 bases). The germline V gene has CDR1 SGHRS and CDR2 YFSETQ. V was shortened by 4 bases and J by 2 bases, with 11 bases between the two germline ends. This CDR3 region has 14 residues. The CDR3 DNA sequence: TGCGCCAGCAGCCCGGGACTTTTCACAGATACGCAGTATTTT. Protein sequence: CASSPGLFTDTQYF. The full variable domain, its missing parts supplied by reference TRBV5-1 and TRBJ2-3, is KAGVTQTPRYLIKTRGQQVTLSCSPISGHRSVSWYQQTPGQGLQFLFEYFSETQRNKGNFPGRFSGRQFSNSRSEMNVSTLELGDSALYLCASSPGLFTDTQYFGPGTRLTVL.